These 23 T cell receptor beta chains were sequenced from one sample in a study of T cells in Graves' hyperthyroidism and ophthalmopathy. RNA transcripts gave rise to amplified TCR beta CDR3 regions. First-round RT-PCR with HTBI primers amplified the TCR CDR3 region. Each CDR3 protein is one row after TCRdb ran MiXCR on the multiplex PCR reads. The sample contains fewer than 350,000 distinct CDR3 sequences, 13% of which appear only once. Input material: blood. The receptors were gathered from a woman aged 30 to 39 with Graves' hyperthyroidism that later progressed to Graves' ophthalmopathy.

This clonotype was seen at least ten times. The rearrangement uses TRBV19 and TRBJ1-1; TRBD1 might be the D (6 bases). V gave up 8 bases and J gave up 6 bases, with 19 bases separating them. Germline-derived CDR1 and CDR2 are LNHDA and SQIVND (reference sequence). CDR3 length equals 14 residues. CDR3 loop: CASHPGEGRAEAFF. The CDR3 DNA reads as TGTGCCAGTCACCCAGGGGAGGGTAGGGCTGAAGCTTTCTTT. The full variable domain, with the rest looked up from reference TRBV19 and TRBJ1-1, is DGGITQSPKYLFRKEGQNVTLSCEQNLNHDAMYWYRQDPGQGLRLIYYSQIVNDFQKGDIAEGYSVSREKKESFPLTVTSAQKNPTAFYLCASHPGEGRAEAFFGQGTRLTVV.

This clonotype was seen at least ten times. In DNA form, the CDR3 reads TGTGCCAGCAGTGGACTAGCGGGGCCCCAAGAGACCCAGTACTTC. Translated, it gives CASSGLAGPQETQYF. The chain uses TRBV6-1 and TRBJ2-5; 11 positions agree with TRBD2. V trimming: 4 bases; J trimming: 1 base; junction bases outside the gene matches: 2. CDR3 length: 15 amino acids. Germline V lookup: CDR1 MNHNS, CDR2 SASEGT.

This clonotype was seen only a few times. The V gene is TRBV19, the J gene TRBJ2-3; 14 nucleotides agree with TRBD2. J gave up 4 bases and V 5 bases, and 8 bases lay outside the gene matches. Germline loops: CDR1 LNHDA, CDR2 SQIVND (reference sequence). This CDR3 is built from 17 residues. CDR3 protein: CASSGGLAGGLSDTQYF. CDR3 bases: TGTGCCAGTAGTGGAGGACTAGCGGGAGGCCTATCAGATACGCAGTATTTT.

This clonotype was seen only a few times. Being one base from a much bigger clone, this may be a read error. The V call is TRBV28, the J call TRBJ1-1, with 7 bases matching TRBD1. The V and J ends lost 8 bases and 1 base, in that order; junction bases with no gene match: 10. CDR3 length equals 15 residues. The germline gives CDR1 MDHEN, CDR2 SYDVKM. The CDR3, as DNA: TGTGCCAGCCGCGCCCACTGGACAGGGAACACTGAAGCTTTCTTT. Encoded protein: CASRAHWTGNTEAFF.

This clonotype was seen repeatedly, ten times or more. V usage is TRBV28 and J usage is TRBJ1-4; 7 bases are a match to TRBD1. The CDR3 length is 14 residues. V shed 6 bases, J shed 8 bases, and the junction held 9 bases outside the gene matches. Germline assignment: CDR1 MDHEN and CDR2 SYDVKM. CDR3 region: CASRKDRLKEKLFF. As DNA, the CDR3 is TGTGCCAGCAGGAAGGACAGGTTAAAGGAAAAACTGTTTTTT.

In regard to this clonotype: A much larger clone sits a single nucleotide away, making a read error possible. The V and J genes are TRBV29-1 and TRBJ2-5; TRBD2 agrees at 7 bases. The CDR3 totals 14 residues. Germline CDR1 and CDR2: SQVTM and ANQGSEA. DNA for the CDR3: TGCAGCGTTGAGGGAGGGCACGGGCAAGAGACCCAGTGCTTC. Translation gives CSVEGGHGQETQCF.

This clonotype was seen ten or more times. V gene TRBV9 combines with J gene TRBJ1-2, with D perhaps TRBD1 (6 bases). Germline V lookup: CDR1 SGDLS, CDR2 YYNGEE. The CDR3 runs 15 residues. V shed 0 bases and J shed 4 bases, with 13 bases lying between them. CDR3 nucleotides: TGTGCCAGCAGCGTAGATACAGGGAGTGGCTATGGCTACACCTTC. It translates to CASSVDTGSGYGYTF.

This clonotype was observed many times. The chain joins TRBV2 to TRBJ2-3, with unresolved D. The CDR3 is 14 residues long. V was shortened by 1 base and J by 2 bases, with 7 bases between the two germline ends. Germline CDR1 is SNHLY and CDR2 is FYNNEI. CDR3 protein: CASSEVRNTDTQYF. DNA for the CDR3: TGTGCCAGCAGTGAAGTCCGAAACACAGATACGCAGTATTTT. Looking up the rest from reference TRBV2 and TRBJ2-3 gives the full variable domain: EPEVTQTPSHQVTQMGQEVILRCVPISNHLYFYWYRQILGQKVEFLVSFYNNEISEKSEIFDDQFSVERPDGSNFTLKIRSTKLEDSAMYFCASSEVRNTDTQYFGPGTRLTVL.

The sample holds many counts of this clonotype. As DNA, the CDR3 is TGCGCCAGCAGCCCGGGACAGTCTGAGGAAAAACTGTTTTTT. It yields the protein CASSPGQSEEKLFF. V and J are TRBV4-3 and TRBJ1-4; the match to TRBD1 covers 7 bases. This CDR3 has 14 amino acids. The V segment lost 4 bases and the J segment 8 bases; nucleotides outside the gene matches: 7. Germline V gene data show CDR1 as LGHNA and CDR2 as YSLEER.

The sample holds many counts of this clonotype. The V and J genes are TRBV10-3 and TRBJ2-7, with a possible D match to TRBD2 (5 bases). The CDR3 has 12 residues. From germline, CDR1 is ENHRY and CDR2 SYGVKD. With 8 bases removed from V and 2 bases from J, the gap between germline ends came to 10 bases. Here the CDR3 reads CAIGVATYEQYF. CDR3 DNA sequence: TGTGCCATCGGGGTAGCGACCTACGAGCAGTACTTC.

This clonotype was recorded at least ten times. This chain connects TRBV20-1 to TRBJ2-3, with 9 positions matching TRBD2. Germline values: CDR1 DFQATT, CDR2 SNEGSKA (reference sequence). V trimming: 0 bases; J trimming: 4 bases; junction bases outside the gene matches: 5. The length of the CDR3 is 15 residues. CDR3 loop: CSARDLSGSADTQYF. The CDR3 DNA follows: TGCAGTGCTAGAGATCTTAGCGGGAGCGCAGATACGCAGTATTTT.

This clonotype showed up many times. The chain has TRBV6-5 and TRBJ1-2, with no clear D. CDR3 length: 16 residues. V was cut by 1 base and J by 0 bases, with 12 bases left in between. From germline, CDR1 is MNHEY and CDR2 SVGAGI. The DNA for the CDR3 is TGTGCCAGCAGTTACTTGGCATCCGGGCCTAACTATGGCTACACCTTC. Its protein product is CASSYLASGPNYGYTF.

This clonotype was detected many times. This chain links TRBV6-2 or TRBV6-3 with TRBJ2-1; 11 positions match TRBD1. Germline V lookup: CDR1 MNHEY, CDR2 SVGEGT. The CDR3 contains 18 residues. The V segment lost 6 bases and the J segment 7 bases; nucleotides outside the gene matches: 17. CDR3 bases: TGTGCCAGCAGAAAAATAATTTTCCGGGACAGGGGGGGAAATGAGCAGTTCTTC. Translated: CASRKIIFRDRGGNEQFF.

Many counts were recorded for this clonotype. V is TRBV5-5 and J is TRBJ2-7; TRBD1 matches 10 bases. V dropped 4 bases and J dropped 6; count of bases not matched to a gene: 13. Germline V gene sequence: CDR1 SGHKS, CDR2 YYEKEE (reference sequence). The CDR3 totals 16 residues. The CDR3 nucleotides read TGTGCCAGCAGCAGGGATTTTGGGACAGGGGCCCGCGAGCAGTACTTC. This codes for CASSRDFGTGAREQYF.

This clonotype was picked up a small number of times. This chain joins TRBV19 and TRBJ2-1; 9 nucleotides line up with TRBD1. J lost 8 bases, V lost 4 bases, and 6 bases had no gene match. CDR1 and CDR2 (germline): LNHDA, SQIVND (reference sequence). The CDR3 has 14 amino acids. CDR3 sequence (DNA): TGTGCCAGTAGTAGAACCGGGACAGGGTATGAGCAGTTCTTC. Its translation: CASSRTGTGYEQFF.

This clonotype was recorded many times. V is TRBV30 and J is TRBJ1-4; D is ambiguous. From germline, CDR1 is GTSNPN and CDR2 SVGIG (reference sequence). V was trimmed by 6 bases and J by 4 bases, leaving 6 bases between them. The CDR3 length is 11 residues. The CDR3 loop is CACSFNEKLFF. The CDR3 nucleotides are TGTGCCTGTTCGTTTAATGAAAAACTGTTTTTT.

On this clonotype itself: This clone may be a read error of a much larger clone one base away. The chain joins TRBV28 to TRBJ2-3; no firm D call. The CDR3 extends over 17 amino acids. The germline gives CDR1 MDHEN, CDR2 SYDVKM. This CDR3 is CACSPALAAIETDTQYF. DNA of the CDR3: TGTGCCTGCAGCCCCGCGCTGGCCGCAATCGAAACAGATACGCAGTATTTT.

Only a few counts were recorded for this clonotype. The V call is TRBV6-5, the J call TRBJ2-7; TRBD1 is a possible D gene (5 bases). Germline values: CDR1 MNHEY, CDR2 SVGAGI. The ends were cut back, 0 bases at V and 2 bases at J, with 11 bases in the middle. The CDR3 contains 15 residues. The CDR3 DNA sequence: TGTGCCAGCAGTTACTCGGGTGCAGGGACCTACGAGCAGTACTTC. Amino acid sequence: CASSYSGAGTYEQYF.

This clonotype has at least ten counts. DNA of the CDR3: TGTGCCAGCTCTCCCCGGGACGGGTACAATGAGCAGTTCTTC. This gives the protein CASSPRDGYNEQFF. The chain couples TRBV18 to TRBJ2-1; tentatively, D is TRBD1 or TRBD2 (5 bases each). Germline V gene data show CDR1 as KGHSH and CDR2 as LQKENI. This CDR3 is built from 14 residues. Trimming took 6 bases from V and 4 from J, leaving 13 bases between them.

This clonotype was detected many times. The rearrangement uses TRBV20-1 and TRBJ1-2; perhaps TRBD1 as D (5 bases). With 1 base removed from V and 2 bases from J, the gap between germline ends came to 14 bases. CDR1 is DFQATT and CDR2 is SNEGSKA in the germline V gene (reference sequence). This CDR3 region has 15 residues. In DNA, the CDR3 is TGCAGTGCTAGAGGCCCTACAGGCCAAAACTATGGCTACACCTTC. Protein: CSARGPTGQNYGYTF.

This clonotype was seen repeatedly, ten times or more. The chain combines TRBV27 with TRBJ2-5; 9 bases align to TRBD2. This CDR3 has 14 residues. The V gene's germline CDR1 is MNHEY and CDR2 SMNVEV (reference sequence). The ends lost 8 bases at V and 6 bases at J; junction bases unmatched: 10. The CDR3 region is CASPWAGGSQTQYF. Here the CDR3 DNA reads TGTGCCAGCCCTTGGGCGGGAGGGAGCCAGACCCAGTACTTC.

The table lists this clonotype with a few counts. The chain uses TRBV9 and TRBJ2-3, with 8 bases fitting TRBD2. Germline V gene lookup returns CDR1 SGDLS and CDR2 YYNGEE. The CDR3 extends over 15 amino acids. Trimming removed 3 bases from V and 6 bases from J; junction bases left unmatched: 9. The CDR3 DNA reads TGTGCCAGCAGCGCCCGACTAGCGAGAGAGGATACGCAGTATTTT. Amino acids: CASSARLAREDTQYF.

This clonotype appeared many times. The CDR3 DNA follows: TGTGCCAGCAGCTTAGGCGGGGGGGGAGTAGCCTACGAGCAGTACTTC. This sequence encodes CASSLGGGGVAYEQYF. The chain uses TRBV7-2 and TRBJ2-7; 9 bases map to TRBD2. V was pared by 1 base and J by 2 bases, with 6 bases of the junction left unmatched. Germline CDR1 and CDR2: SGHTA and FQGNSA. The CDR3 has 16 residues.